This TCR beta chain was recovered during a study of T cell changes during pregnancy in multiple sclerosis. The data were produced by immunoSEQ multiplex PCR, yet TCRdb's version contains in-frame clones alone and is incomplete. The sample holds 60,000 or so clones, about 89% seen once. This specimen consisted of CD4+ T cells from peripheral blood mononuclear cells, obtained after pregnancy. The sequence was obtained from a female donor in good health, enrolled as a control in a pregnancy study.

DNA of the CDR3: TGTGCCAGTCGACAGGGGGCCCACACCGGGGAGCTGTTTTTT. Translating gives CASRQGAHTGELFF. The chain uses TRBV27 and TRBJ2-2, with 10 positions matching TRBD1. This CDR3 contains 14 residues. Trimming at V came to 9 bases and at J to 3 bases, leaving 4 bases not matched to a gene. Germline V gene sequence: CDR1 MNHEY, CDR2 SMNVEV (reference sequence).